This T cell receptor (beta chain) was sequenced in a study of OX40 agonist ivuxolimab in advanced cancers. Concerning this clone: The antigen remains unidentified.

Data came from immunoSEQ multiplex PCR; TCRdb stores just in-frame clones and leaves some out. The sample holds 60,000 to 85,000 clones, 90% seen once. This CDR3 has 17 amino acids. V was clipped by 0 bases and J by 2 bases, with 17 bases between them. Germline V gene lookup returns CDR1 MRHNA and CDR2 SNTAGT. Findings of the study overall: At doses 0.1 to 3.0 mg/kg, CD4+ and CD8+ clones expanded.

This specimen consisted of CD4+ or CD8+ T cells sorted from blood, obtained in a trial of the OX40 agonist ivuxolimab. The clonotype was recovered from an adult with an advanced solid tumor such as melanoma, head and neck, liver or kidney cancer. The V call is TRBV6-4, the J call TRBJ2-7; D is unclear. CDR3 in DNA: TGTGCCAGCAGTGACTCACGGTCGGCAGCGACAACCTACGAGCAGTACTTC. Protein: CASSDSRSAATTYEQYF.